Shown below are 25 T cell receptor beta chains from a single sample sequenced in a study of molecular identifiers for immune sequencing clone quantification. TCRdb reprocessed the PCR reads via MiXCR and lists one record per CDR3 protein. The repertoire holds about 630,000 distinct CDR3 sequences, with about 25% as singletons. The sequenced sample consisted of naive CD8+ T cells from blood, with Jurkat cell RNA spiked in. Documented subset: FACS-sorted CD8+CD4-CCR7+CD45RA+ naive T cells. These receptors were obtained from a human donor in good health. Some libraries in this study had Jurkat cell RNA spiked in.

The table lists this clonotype with a few counts. The genes are TRBV29-1 and TRBJ1-3; D possibly corresponds to TRBD1 (6 bases). The CDR3 extends over 14 amino acids. V lost 7 bases, J lost 4 bases, and 17 bases lay in between. Germline loops: CDR1 SQVTM, CDR2 ANQGSEA. The CDR3 coding sequence is TGCAGCGCCACACAGGGTAACTCCGGAAACACCATATATTTT. Amino acid sequence: CSATQGNSGNTIYF. The full variable domain, completed using reference TRBV29-1 and TRBJ1-3, is SAVISQKPSRDICQRGTSLTIQCQVDSQVTMMFWYRQQPGQSLTLIATANQGSEATYESGFVIDKFPISRPNLTFSTLTVSNMSPEDSSIYLCSATQGNSGNTIYFGEGSWLTVV.

The gene calls are TRBV11-3 and TRBJ2-2, with TRBD1 identical over 7 bases. The CDR3 covers 15 residues. The V gene end was trimmed by 5 bases and the J gene end by 2 bases; junction bases not matched to a gene: 5. The germline CDR1 and CDR2 sequences are SGHNT and YENEEA. The CDR3 loop is CASSPGTDNTGELFF. CDR3 nucleotides: TGTGCCAGCAGCCCCGGGACAGACAACACCGGGGAGCTGTTTTTT. Full variable domain (missing parts from reference TRBV11-3 and TRBJ2-2): EAGVVQSPRYKIIEKKQPVAFWCNPISGHNTLYWYLQNLGQGPELLIRYENEEAVDDSQLPKDRFSAERLKGVDSTLKIQPAELGDSAVYLCASSPGTDNTGELFFGEGSRLTVL.

This clonotype was observed a handful of times. CDR3 nucleotide sequence: TGCGCCAGCAGCTCGCCATCCTGGGACGGGCCGACGAGCACAGATACGCAGTATTTT. It specifies CASSSPSWDGPTSTDTQYF. The chain recombines TRBV5-1 with TRBJ2-3; the D call may be TRBD1 or TRBD2 (5 bases each). V was pared by 3 bases and J by 0 bases, with 23 bases between. The CDR3 runs 19 residues. Germline V lookup: CDR1 SGHRS, CDR2 YFSETQ.

This clonotype was recorded many times. The chain joins TRBV28 to TRBJ2-3; TRBD2 aligns across 11 bases. This CDR3 has 15 amino acids. The germline CDR1 and CDR2 sequences are MDHEN and SYDVKM. Trimming at V came to 2 bases and at J to 5 bases, leaving 3 bases not matched to a gene. The CDR3 loop reads CASSLTSGSQDTQYF. CDR3 coding DNA: TGTGCCAGCAGTTTAACTAGCGGGAGCCAAGATACGCAGTATTTT.

Turning to this clonotype: The junction and the germline gene differ at one end; a read error may be behind it. CDR3 DNA: TGTGCCAGCAGCCTCGGACTAGCGATGGACACCGGGGAGCTGTCTTTT. The encoded protein is CASSLGLAMDTGELSF. The rearrangement links TRBV7-2 to TRBJ2-2; 9 bases are a match to TRBD2. Germline-derived CDR1 and CDR2 are SGHTA and FQGNSA. This CDR3 is 16 amino acids long.

The chain has TRBV7-9 and TRBJ1-2, with D tentatively TRBD1 (5 bases). Trimming pared 2 bases from V and 6 bases from J, leaving 22 bases between. The CDR3 length is 17 residues. CDR1 and CDR2 from the germline V gene are SEHNR and FQNEAQ (reference sequence). CDR3 in amino acids: CASSLLTGSEGNDGYTF. CDR3 DNA sequence: TGTGCCAGCAGCTTATTAACCGGATCTGAGGGGAATGATGGCTACACCTTC.

The sample holds many counts of this clonotype. V gene TRBV5-6 combines with J gene TRBJ2-3, with a possible D match to TRBD2 (6 bases). Germline CDR1 SGHDT, CDR2 YYEEEE. V gave up 0 bases and J gave up 5 bases, with 16 bases separating them. CDR3 size: 16 residues. The CDR3 here is CASSLAGTGVKDTQYF. In DNA form, the CDR3 reads TGTGCCAGCAGCTTGGCCGGAACGGGAGTGAAAGATACGCAGTATTTT.

This clonotype was recorded many times. V is TRBV28 and J is TRBJ1-1; 9 bases map to TRBD1. CDR1 is MDHEN and CDR2 is SYDVKM in the germline V gene. The trim removed 3 bases at V and 0 bases at J, leaving 5 bases unmatched. This CDR3 comprises 16 residues. The CDR3 nucleotides are TGTGCCAGCAGTTTGGGGACAGGGCACATGAACACTGAAGCTTTCTTT. Translated, it gives CASSLGTGHMNTEAFF.

Here the CDR3 reads CASSLGSQGRAYGYTF. The CDR3 nucleotides read TGTGCCAGCAGCTTAGGATCACAGGGACGGGCCTATGGCTACACCTTC. The rearrangement joins TRBV7-9 to TRBJ1-2; maybe TRBD1 (6 bases). The germline gives CDR1 SEHNR, CDR2 FQNEAQ (reference sequence). V gave up 1 base and J gave up 4 bases, with 16 bases separating them. CDR3 length: 16 amino acids.

This clonotype came up a few times. The V call is TRBV12-3 or TRBV12-4, the J call TRBJ2-5, with D unresolved. The CDR3 has 15 amino acids. The germline V and J ends were trimmed by 5 bases and 2 bases, with 15 bases remaining between them. CDR3: CASSPPDGTQETQYF. CDR3 coding DNA: TGTGCCAGCAGTCCCCCGGACGGAACACAAGAGACCCAGTACTTC.

This clonotype appeared many times. This chain uses TRBV19 with TRBJ1-5; a possible D gene is TRBD1 (5 bases). The germline V gene has CDR1 LNHDA and CDR2 SQIVND (reference sequence). The CDR3 loop spans 13 amino acids. Trimming left V 9 bases short and J 3 bases short, with 12 bases between. CDR3 sequence: CASRGGDNQPQHF. DNA of the CDR3: TGTGCCAGCCGGGGCGGAGACAATCAGCCCCAGCATTTT.

This clonotype occurred a few times. V is TRBV3-1 and J is TRBJ2-7; D may be TRBD1 (6 bases). The CDR3 is made up of 15 amino acids. V was clipped by 1 base and J by 2 bases, with 12 bases between them. Germline CDR1 LGHDT, CDR2 YNNKEL (reference sequence). As DNA, the CDR3 is TGTGCCAGCAGCCAAGGGACAGCTAGTACCTACGAGCAGTACTTC. It specifies CASSQGTASTYEQYF.

This clonotype was seen only a few times. The chain links TRBV7-6 to TRBJ2-5; D uncertain. Germline V gene lookup returns CDR1 SGHVS and CDR2 FNYEAQ. The ends were cut back, 2 bases at V and 5 bases at J, with 6 bases in the middle. The CDR3 consists of 12 residues. Written as DNA, the CDR3 is TGTGCCAGCAGCTTAATGTACGAGACCCAGTACTTC. Translated: CASSLMYETQYF.

This clonotype was counted a few times. J is TRBJ2-3 and V is TRBV4-1; D tentatively reads TRBD1 or TRBD2 (7 bases each). CDR1 MGHRA and CDR2 YSYEKL come from the germline V gene. The CDR3 totals 16 residues. With 2 bases removed from V and 6 bases from J, the gap between germline ends came to 18 bases. The CDR3 sequence: CASSQLTGFSGDTQYF. The CDR3 DNA follows: TGCGCCAGCAGCCAATTGACAGGGTTTAGCGGGGATACGCAGTATTTT.

This chain uses TRBV30 with TRBJ2-2, with D hard to call. This CDR3 is 12 amino acids long. Germline values: CDR1 GTSNPN, CDR2 SVGIG (reference sequence). V was shortened by 5 bases and J by 4 bases, with 8 bases between the two germline ends. The CDR3, as DNA: TGTGCCTGGGGGCTGGGCACCGGGGAGCTGTTTTTT. It specifies CAWGLGTGELFF.

This clonotype showed up just a few times. The gene calls are TRBV12-3 or TRBV12-4 and TRBJ2-4, with D perhaps matching TRBD2 (6 bases). The germline V and J ends were trimmed by 3 bases and 5 bases, with 14 bases remaining between them. The CDR3 covers 15 residues. The CDR3 DNA reads as TGTGCCAGCAGTTTTGCGGGGCAGCGGGAAAACATTCAGTACTTC. The encoded protein is CASSFAGQRENIQYF.

The V and J genes are TRBV27 and TRBJ1-1; 10 bases are a match to TRBD1. With 7 bases clipped from V and 3 bases from J, the junction kept 11 bases outside the gene matches. Germline V lookup: CDR1 MNHEY, CDR2 SMNVEV (reference sequence). The CDR3 length is 16 residues. CDR3 loop: CASKLGTGVGHTEAFF. CDR3 nucleotide sequence: TGTGCCAGCAAACTCGGGACAGGGGTCGGTCACACTGAAGCTTTCTTT.

This clonotype occurred many times. J is TRBJ2-3 and V is TRBV4-3; tentatively, D is TRBD2 (7 bases). This CDR3 has 17 amino acids. The germline V gene has CDR1 LGHNA and CDR2 YSLEER. Trimming took 4 bases from V and 4 from J, leaving 21 bases between them. CDR3 coding DNA: TGCGCCAGCAGCCCCTTCGGTGGGAGGGGGAGAGCAGATACGCAGTATTTT. Translation: CASSPFGGRGRADTQYF.

This clonotype was seen a handful of times. This chain uses TRBV28 with TRBJ2-2; 7 nucleotides line up with TRBD2. J was trimmed by 2 bases and V by 6 bases; bases with no gene match: 6. The CDR3 runs 15 residues. Germline V lookup: CDR1 MDHEN, CDR2 SYDVKM. CDR3 region: CASSPGLENTGELFF. DNA of the CDR3: TGTGCCAGCAGCCCTGGACTAGAAAACACCGGGGAGCTGTTTTTT.

The table lists this clonotype with many counts. The V and J genes are TRBV5-4 and TRBJ2-7, with TRBD2 matching 8 bases. The J segment lost 2 bases and the V segment lost 4 bases, leaving 5 bases of the junction unmatched. This CDR3 region has 14 residues. CDR1 and CDR2 (germline): SGHNT, YYREEE (reference sequence). DNA of the CDR3: TGTGCCAGCAGCCCGCGGGAGGTACCCTACGAGCAGTACTTC. As protein: CASSPREVPYEQYF.

This clonotype was seen ten or more times. The rearrangement links TRBV7-6 to TRBJ2-3; 15 bases are shared with TRBD2. The germline CDR1 and CDR2 sequences are SGHVS and FNYEAQ. The length of the CDR3 is 19 residues. The ends lost 5 bases at V and 0 bases at J; junction bases unmatched: 9. The CDR3 reads CASSIGTSGRRASTDTQYF. The CDR3 region has the DNA TGTGCCAGCAGCATAGGGACTAGCGGGAGGCGAGCTAGCACAGATACGCAGTATTTT. The full variable domain, rest sourced from reference TRBV7-6 and TRBJ2-3, is GAGVSQSPRYKVTKRGQDVALRCDPISGHVSLYWYRQALGQGPEFLTYFNYEAQQDKSGLPNDRFSAERPEGSISTLTIQRTEQRDSAMYRCASSIGTSGRRASTDTQYFGPGTRLTVL.

This clonotype has at least ten counts. The chain carries TRBV7-8 and TRBJ2-4; D gene uncertain. V was shortened by 1 base and J by 1 base, with 11 bases between the two germline ends. The CDR3 runs 16 residues. Germline V lookup: CDR1 SGHVS, CDR2 FQNEAQ. This CDR3 is CASSLGPSEAKNIQYF. Written as DNA, the CDR3 is TGTGCCAGCAGCTTAGGACCAAGCGAGGCCAAAAACATTCAGTACTTC. Combining the CDR3 with reference TRBV7-8 and TRBJ2-4 gives the whole variable domain GAGVSQSPRYKVAKRGQDVALRCDPISGHVSLFWYQQALGQGPEFLTYFQNEAQLDKSGLPSDRFFAERPEGSVSTLKIQRTQQEDSAVYLCASSLGPSEAKNIQYFGAGTRLSVL.

This clonotype was recorded many times. This chain joins TRBV12-3 or TRBV12-4 and TRBJ2-3, with 10 bases aligning to TRBD2. CDR3 length: 14 residues. J lost 12 bases, V lost 6 bases, and 12 bases had no gene match. CDR3 amino acids: CASSPYPGTSDQYF. The CDR3 bases are TGTGCCAGCAGCCCCTACCCCGGGACTAGCGATCAGTATTTT.

In regard to this clonotype: This could be a read error, since a much larger clone is one nucleotide away. The chain joins TRBV6-1 to TRBJ2-7, with TRBD1 matching 11 bases. The CDR3 has 15 residues. The germline gives CDR1 MNHNS, CDR2 SASEGT. CDR3 bases: TGTGTCAGCAGTGAAATCGGGACAGGGGGATACGAGCAGTACTTC. As protein: CVSSEIGTGGYEQYF.

Concerning this clonotype itself: A read error may produce the germline difference seen at one junction end. CDR3 amino acids: CASSPSGTGLDGELVF. In nucleotides, the CDR3 is TGTGCCAGCAGCCCTTCCGGGACGGGTCTTGACGGGGAGCTGGTTTTT. V and J are TRBV7-9 and TRBJ2-2, with D tentatively TRBD1 or TRBD2 (5 bases each). Germline CDR1 is SEHNR and CDR2 is FQNEAQ (reference sequence). The CDR3 covers 16 residues.